Listed below are T cell receptor beta chains from one sample, sequenced in a study of OX40 agonist ivuxolimab in advanced cancers. The repertoire was sequenced with immunoSEQ multiplex PCR; TCRdb's copy has only in-frame clones and lacks some. The table has 80,000 or so clones, approximately 86% seen once. Sequenced material: CD4+ or CD8+ T cells sorted from blood, taken in a trial of the OX40 agonist ivuxolimab. Source of these receptors: an adult with an advanced solid tumor such as melanoma, head and neck, liver or kidney cancer. Both conserved end residues are part of each CDR3. D genes are given only for firm matches. Size tells how often a clone was seen (once, few, many) or the class of an expanded clone, and some rows leave it out.

.,TRBV30,.,TRBJ1-4,CAWSVRGADEKLFF,TGTGCCTGGAGTGTGCGAGGGGCCGATGAAAAACTGTTTTTT
few,TRBV11-2,TRBD1,TRBJ2-7,CASSTNRGAYGEQYF,TGTGCCAGCAGCACAAACAGGGGGGCTTACGGCGAGCAGTACTTC
.,TRBV14,TRBD2,TRBJ2-5,CASSQRGPGLAGRRETQYF,TGTGCCAGCAGCCAGAGAGGTCCGGGACTAGCGGGGCGCCGGGAGACCCAGTACTTC
.,TRBV6-6,.,TRBJ2-1,CASSSDGWNEQFF,TGTGCCAGCAGTTCGGACGGATGGAATGAGCAGTTCTTC
.,TRBV7-2,TRBD1,TRBJ1-2,CASSLVGGTAYGYTF,TGTGCCAGCAGCTTAGTAGGCGGGACAGCCTATGGCTACACCTTC
.,TRBV9,.,TRBJ1-1,CASSARGPTNTEAFF,TGTGCCAGCAGCGCCCGGGGCCCGACGAACACTGAAGCTTTCTTT
.,TRBV5-6,TRBD1,TRBJ1-5,CASSLGTARGNQPQHF,TGTGCCAGCAGCCTTGGGACAGCTCGGGGCAATCAGCCCCAGCATTTT
.,TRBV6-1,.,TRBJ2-3,CASSDFGNTDTQYF,TGTGCCAGCAGTGACTTTGGGAACACAGATACGCAGTATTTT
.,TRBV5-4,TRBD2,TRBJ2-1,CASSFVIAGYNEQFF,TGTGCCAGCAGCTTTGTGATAGCGGGTTACAATGAGCAGTTCTTC
.,TRBV18,.,TRBJ1-6,CASSLRGVEAPSPLHF,TGTGCCAGCTCACTCAGAGGGGTAGAGGCTCCTTCACCCCTCCACTTT
.,TRBV19,.,TRBJ1-1,CASRGPNTEAFF,TGTGCCAGTAGGGGACCAAACACTGAAGCTTTCTTT
.,TRBV18,.,TRBJ1-1,CASSPRNTEAFF,TGTGCCAGCTCACCAAGGAACACTGAAGCTTTCTTT
.,TRBV11-1,TRBD1,TRBJ2-2,CASSLAQGAGELFF,TGTGCCAGCAGCTTAGCGCAGGGGGCCGGGGAGCTGTTTTTT
.,TRBV5-1,TRBD1,TRBJ2-3,CASSLEMRGTGTDTQYF,TGCGCCAGCAGCTTGGAGATGAGAGGGACAGGCACAGATACGCAGTATTTT
once,TRBV4-1,TRBD1,TRBJ1-4,CASSQEGFGGQGNEKLFF,TGCGCCAGCAGCCAAGAAGGATTTGGGGGACAGGGGAATGAAAAACTGTTTTTT
.,TRBV9,.,TRBJ1-6,CASSVGFRTIEDSPLHF,TGTGCCAGCAGCGTAGGATTTAGAACTATCGAGGATTCACCCCTCCACTTT
.,TRBV30,.,TRBJ1-2,CAWSVGGTLNGYTF,TGTGCCTGGAGTGTAGGGGGGACTTTAAATGGCTACACCTTC
.,TRBV28,.,TRBJ2-7,CASSLYGYEQYF,TGTGCCAGCAGTTTATACGGCTACGAGCAGTACTTC
.,TRBV7-2,TRBD1,TRBJ1-3,CASSRGTGTGNTIYF,TGTGCCAGCAGCCGAGGGACAGGGACTGGAAACACCATATATTTT
.,TRBV5-1,TRBD2,TRBJ2-3,CASSWATSGGTDTQYF,TGCGCCAGCAGCTGGGCAACTAGCGGGGGCACAGATACGCAGTATTTT
.,TRBV19,.,TRBJ1-4,CASTATGQEKLFF,TGTGCCAGTACGGCCACAGGCCAGGAAAAACTGTTTTTT
.,TRBV19,.,TRBJ2-5,CASSISPGQETQYF,TGTGCCAGTAGTATATCACCGGGCCAGGAGACCCAGTACTTC
few,TRBV29-1,TRBD1,TRBJ2-7,CSANRGSYEQYF,TGCAGCGCGAACAGGGGTTCCTACGAGCAGTACTTC
.,TRBV29-1,.,TRBJ2-7,CSVETDYSYEQYF,TGCAGCGTTGAAACAGATTATTCCTACGAGCAGTACTTC
.,TRBV5-5,.,TRBJ1-4,CASSQRQITNEKLFF,TGTGCCAGCAGCCAAAGACAGATCACTAATGAAAAACTGTTTTTT
.,TRBV5-1,.,TRBJ2-7,CASKGGPGTYEQYF,TGCGCCAGCAAGGGAGGACCGGGGACCTACGAGCAGTACTTC
.,TRBV5-1,.,TRBJ1-2,CASSLHQQEGDGYTF,TGCGCCAGCAGCTTACACCAACAGGAAGGGGATGGCTACACCTTC
.,TRBV5-6,.,TRBJ1-2,CASSLRGAVNYGYTF,TGTGCCAGCAGCTTGCGGGGGGCTGTTAACTATGGCTACACCTTC
.,TRBV5-4,.,TRBJ2-3,CASSLGTPSTDTQYF,TGTGCCAGCAGCTTGGGGACCCCCAGCACAGATACGCAGTATTTT
.,TRBV18,.,TRBJ1-1,CASSLEQIMNTEAFF,TGTGCCAGCTCACTAGAGCAGATTATGAACACTGAAGCTTTCTTT
.,TRBV9,TRBD1,TRBJ1-2,CASSVGSGGAVGYTF,TGTGCCAGCAGCGTAGGATCAGGGGGCGCGGTTGGCTACACCTTC
once,TRBV6-1,.,TRBJ2-7,CASSERPGAGEQYF,TGTGCCAGCAGTGAAAGGCCAGGGGCGGGAGAGCAGTACTTC
once,TRBV21-1,.,TRBJ1-1,CASSSGVTRTLSTEAFF,TGTGCCAGCAGCAGTGGGGTAACGAGGACACTAAGCACTGAAGCTTTCTTT
.,TRBV28,.,TRBJ1-2,CASSILDGQLYGYTF,TGTGCCAGCAGTATACTGGACGGACAACTCTATGGCTACACCTTC
.,TRBV9,.,TRBJ1-2,CASSVGGMGGYTF,TGTGCCAGCAGCGTAGGAGGAATGGGAGGCTACACCTTC
.,TRBV6-1,.,TRBJ1-3,CASSENGLSGNTIYF,TGTGCCAGCAGTGAAAACGGCCTCTCTGGAAACACCATATATTTT
few,TRBV2,.,TRBJ1-2,CASGDGTNYGYTF,TGTGCCAGCGGGGACGGTACTAACTATGGCTACACCTTC